The 24 T cell receptor beta chains below come from one sample, sequenced in a study of cytomegalovirus exposure and HLA in healthy donors. Vbeta (60) and Jbeta (13) primers were used in the PCR. Only in-frame clones appear in the TCRdb table, and some are missing; sequencing was by immunoSEQ multiplex PCR. The data show roughly 180,000 clones, 78% seen once. Material: PBMCs. Every receptor here comes from a female donor in good health and CMV-seronegative.

A note on this clone: A junction end diverges from the germline sequence, so it may reflect a read error. The chain has TRBV7-2 and TRBJ2-3; TRBD1 agrees at 9 bases. The CDR3 has 12 amino acids. The germline V gene encodes CDR1 SGHTA and CDR2 FQGNSA. The CDR3 here is CASSLGPQGASF. The CDR3, as DNA: TGTGCCAGCAGCTTAGGTCCACAGGGGGCCTCCTTT. The variable domain in full, with the rest retrieved from reference TRBV7-2 and TRBJ2-3, is GAGVSQSPSNKVTEKGKDVELRCDPISGHTALYWYRQSLGQGLEFLIYFQGNSAPDKSGLPSDRFSAERTGGSVSTLTIQRTQQEDSAVYLCASSLGPQGASFGPGTRLTVL.

V is TRBV15 and J is TRBJ1-3, with D unresolved. The CDR3 extends over 13 amino acids. Trimming pared 3 bases from V and 0 bases from J, leaving 3 bases between. CDR1 LNHNV and CDR2 YYDKDF come from the germline V gene (reference sequence). The DNA for the CDR3 is TGTGCCACCAGCAGTCACTCTGGAAACACCATATATTTT. Its translation is CATSSHSGNTIYF.

The J gene is TRBJ2-5, the V gene TRBV6-1; D gene ambiguous. The CDR3 length is 13 residues. The V and J ends lost 1 base and 7 bases respectively, with 10 bases between them. The germline V gene has CDR1 MNHNS and CDR2 SASEGT. Here the CDR3 reads CASSEVAIGTQYF. DNA for the CDR3: TGTGCCAGCAGTGAAGTAGCAATCGGGACCCAGTACTTC.

The chain has TRBV5-8 and TRBJ1-1; D gene unclear. This CDR3 contains 15 residues. The germline V and J ends were trimmed by 0 bases and 4 bases, with 13 bases remaining between them. CDR1 and CDR2 (germline): SGHTS, YDEGEE. The CDR3 nucleotides read TGTGCCAGCAGCTTGGCTGGAGTTTTGAGCACTGAAGCTTTCTTT. Amino acid sequence: CASSLAGVLSTEAFF.

The chain joins TRBV27 to TRBJ1-2; TRBD1 is a possible D gene (6 bases). Looked up from germline, CDR1 is MNHEY and CDR2 is SMNVEV (reference sequence). The CDR3 has 15 amino acids. V lost 6 bases to trimming and J lost 1 base, with 15 bases between them. DNA of the CDR3: TGTGCCAGCAGCCGGGCCGGGACACTTAACTATGGCTACACCTTC. Translating it yields CASSRAGTLNYGYTF.

The gene calls are TRBV6-1 and TRBJ1-5; 9 bases line up with TRBD1. Germline V gene lookup returns CDR1 MNHNS and CDR2 SASEGT. The CDR3 runs to 15 residues. J was trimmed by 0 bases and V by 9 bases; bases with no gene match: 6. The CDR3: CASRQGVYSNQPQHF. The DNA of the CDR3 is TGTGCCAGTCGACAGGGGGTGTATAGCAATCAGCCCCAGCATTTT.

The chain uses TRBV15 and TRBJ2-1, with TRBD2 matching 13 bases. V lost 9 bases and J lost 10; bases outside the gene matches: 9. Germline values: CDR1 LNHNV, CDR2 YYDKDF (reference sequence). The CDR3 totals 14 residues. CDR3 region: CATREWGLAGEQFF. The CDR3 DNA reads TGTGCCACGAGAGAGTGGGGACTAGCGGGGGAGCAGTTCTTC.

This clone was recorded a few times. V usage is TRBV18 and J usage is TRBJ2-1, with 9 bases identical to TRBD2. Germline V gene data show CDR1 as KGHSH and CDR2 as LQKENI. With 4 bases clipped from V and 8 bases from J, the junction kept 3 bases outside the gene matches. The CDR3 consists of 13 residues. For the CDR3, the DNA is TGTGCCAGCTCACGGACTAGCGCGGATGAGCAGTTCTTC. Translating gives CASSRTSADEQFF. The variable domain in full, completed from reference TRBV18 and TRBJ2-1, reads NAGVMQNPRHLVRRRGQEARLRCSPMKGHSHVYWYRQLPEEGLKFMVYLQKENIIDESGMPKERFSAEFPKEGPSILRIQQVVRGDSAAYFCASSRTSADEQFFGPGTRLTVL.

V usage is TRBV5-1 and J usage is TRBJ2-2, with 7 positions matching TRBD1. CDR1 and CDR2 (germline): SGHRS, YFSETQ. J gave up 4 bases and V 7 bases, and 4 bases lay outside the gene matches. This CDR3 comprises 13 residues. The chain's CDR3 is CASGTEPTGELFF. DNA for the CDR3: TGCGCCAGCGGGACAGAGCCCACCGGGGAGCTGTTTTTT.

The rearrangement joins TRBV18 to TRBJ1-2, with 8 bases lining up with TRBD1. The V and J ends lost 3 bases and 8 bases, in that order; junction bases with no gene match: 5. The CDR3 sequence is 13 residues long. Germline V gene lookup returns CDR1 KGHSH and CDR2 LQKENI. The CDR3 here is CASSPLQGEGYTF. As DNA, the CDR3 is TGTGCCAGCTCACCCCTACAGGGGGAAGGCTACACCTTC. Full variable domain (missing parts from reference TRBV18 and TRBJ1-2): NAGVMQNPRHLVRRRGQEARLRCSPMKGHSHVYWYRQLPEEGLKFMVYLQKENIIDESGMPKERFSAEFPKEGPSILRIQQVVRGDSAAYFCASSPLQGEGYTFGSGTRLTVV.

This clone is a singleton in its sample. The CDR3 DNA reads TGCGCCAGCAGCCAGACAGCGCTGAACACTGAAGCTTTCTTT. This sequence encodes CASSQTALNTEAFF. V and J are TRBV4-1 and TRBJ1-1, with a tentative D call TRBD1 (5 bases). CDR3 size: 14 residues. The V gene's germline CDR1 is MGHRA and CDR2 YSYEKL. V was pared by 3 bases and J by 0 bases, with 8 bases between.

The chain joins TRBV28 to TRBJ1-2; D is undetermined. Looked up from germline, CDR1 is MDHEN and CDR2 is SYDVKM. The V and J ends lost 1 base and 3 bases respectively, with 9 bases between them. This CDR3 has 14 amino acids. The CDR3 sequence: CASSLSAGYYGYTF. In DNA form, the CDR3 reads TGTGCCAGCAGTTTATCGGCGGGCTACTATGGCTACACCTTC.

The chain couples TRBV4-2 to TRBJ2-3; 12 nucleotides line up with TRBD2. Looked up from germline, CDR1 is LGHNA and CDR2 is YNFKEQ. V gave up 2 bases and J gave up 0 bases; unmatched junction bases: 15. This CDR3 has 21 residues. The CDR3 is CASSQFTTSGSPSGSTDTQYF. The DNA for the CDR3 is TGTGCCAGCAGCCAATTTACGACTAGCGGGAGTCCCTCAGGGAGCACAGATACGCAGTATTTT.

The V gene is TRBV5-6, the J gene TRBJ2-3; the match to TRBD2 covers 11 bases. The V gene's germline CDR1 is SGHDT and CDR2 YYEEEE. The trim removed 5 bases at V and 0 bases at J, leaving 11 bases unmatched. The CDR3 extends over 18 amino acids. CDR3 sequence reads: CASRPRLAGPISTDTQYF. CDR3 sequence (DNA): TGTGCCAGCAGACCGCGACTAGCGGGACCGATTAGCACAGATACGCAGTATTTT.

About this clone itself: In the same sample, other DNA sequences code for this CDR3. The V call is TRBV30, the J call TRBJ1-3; 10 bases are shared with TRBD1. The CDR3 runs to 14 residues. With 3 bases clipped from V and 2 bases from J, the junction kept 1 base outside the gene matches. In germline, CDR1 is GTSNPN, CDR2 SVGIG (reference sequence). CDR3 sequence reads: CAWRDRGPGNTIYF. As DNA, the CDR3 is TGTGCCTGGAGAGACAGGGGGCCTGGAAACACCATATATTTT.

V usage is TRBV7-9 and J usage is TRBJ1-4; D remains ambiguous. The V end was cut by 0 bases, the J end by 7 bases, with 15 bases between. The CDR3 consists of 16 residues. Germline loops: CDR1 SEHNR, CDR2 FQNEAQ (reference sequence). CDR3 DNA: TGTGCCAGCAGCTTAGCGCGGGAGGTATCGGGTGAAAAACTGTTTTTT. This translates into CASSLAREVSGEKLFF.

The chain has TRBV10-3 and TRBJ2-3, with D perhaps matching TRBD2 (7 bases). Germline V gives CDR1 ENHRY, CDR2 SYGVKD. Trimming removed 10 bases at V and 1 base at J, with 18 bases between. The CDR3 runs 15 residues. The CDR3 coding sequence is TGTGCCACACGGGTAGGGGGGGCCGGCACAGATACGCAGTATTTT. This codes for CATRVGGAGTDTQYF.

This chain connects TRBV11-2 to TRBJ2-7, with 8 nucleotides matching TRBD2. Trimming removed 3 bases from V and 1 base from J; junction bases left unmatched: 11. Germline V CDR1 and CDR2: SGHAT, FQNNGV. This CDR3 is 17 amino acids long. As DNA, the CDR3 is TGTGCCAGCAGCTTCCGTCAAGTAGGGACTAGATCCTACGAGCAGTACTTC. It translates to CASSFRQVGTRSYEQYF.

This clone has more than one count but fewer than ten. One end of the junction varies from germline; a read error may be responsible. The chain joins TRBV7-9 to TRBJ1-6; 9 bases line up with TRBD1. This CDR3 region has 18 residues. Germline CDR1 SEHNR, CDR2 FQNEAQ (reference sequence). The CDR3 loop is CSSSYPGTGTSYNSPLHF. In DNA form, the CDR3 reads TGTTCCAGCAGTTATCCCGGGACAGGGACCTCCTATAATTCACCCCTCCACTTT.

The chain couples TRBV5-1 to TRBJ2-7, with 7 nucleotides matching TRBD2. Germline lookup yields CDR1 SGHRS and CDR2 YFSETQ. This CDR3 contains 16 residues. The V segment lost 4 bases and the J segment 6 bases; nucleotides outside the gene matches: 16. Here the CDR3 DNA reads TGCGCCAGCAGCCGAGGGCCCGTGGGAGGGGCGTCCGAGCAGTACTTC. Translation gives CASSRGPVGGASEQYF.

This clone came up once. The chain couples TRBV11-2 to TRBJ2-7, with 10 bases identical to TRBD2. With 1 base clipped from V and 5 bases from J, the junction kept 2 bases outside the gene matches. CDR1 is SGHAT, CDR2 FQNNGV, per germline. The CDR3 extends over 14 amino acids. CDR3 in amino acids: CASSLGTSGHEQYF. For the CDR3, the DNA is TGTGCCAGCAGCTTAGGGACTAGCGGCCACGAGCAGTACTTC.

The gene calls are TRBV18 and TRBJ1-1; 11 bases are a match to TRBD1. This CDR3 contains 16 residues. J was trimmed by 1 base and V by 2 bases; bases with no gene match: 3. Germline loops: CDR1 KGHSH, CDR2 LQKENI. The CDR3 region has the DNA TGTGCCAGCTCACCAAGGACAGGGGGCTGGAACACTGAAGCTTTCTTT. Protein: CASSPRTGGWNTEAFF. Drawing the rest from reference TRBV18 and TRBJ1-1, the complete variable domain is NAGVMQNPRHLVRRRGQEARLRCSPMKGHSHVYWYRQLPEEGLKFMVYLQKENIIDESGMPKERFSAEFPKEGPSILRIQQVVRGDSAAYFCASSPRTGGWNTEAFFGQGTRLTVV.

This chain connects TRBV27 to TRBJ2-7; tentative D call: TRBD1 (6 bases). CDR1 and CDR2 from the germline V gene are MNHEY and SMNVEV (reference sequence). The V gene lost 2 bases and the J gene lost 1 base, with 9 bases spanning the gap. The length of the CDR3 is 14 residues. The CDR3 DNA reads TGTGCCAGCAGTTTAGGGGGCTTTTCCTACGAGCAGTACTTC. Its translation: CASSLGGFSYEQYF.

This clone was seen only a few times. V gene TRBV7-9 combines with J gene TRBJ2-7, with D hard to call. Germline-derived CDR1 and CDR2 are SEHNR and FQNEAQ (reference sequence). CDR3 length: 13 residues. V dropped 0 bases and J dropped 5 bases, with 8 bases sitting between them. The CDR3: CASSLARVNEQYF. DNA of the CDR3: TGTGCCAGCAGCTTAGCTCGAGTGAACGAGCAGTACTTC.